This T cell receptor (beta chain) was observed in a study of cytomegalovirus exposure and HLA in healthy donors (dated by TCRdb to 2015 to 2018). About the full investigation: According to an earlier analysis of 587 of the donors, about 170 million T cells yielded over 90 million unique TCR beta sequences and about 300 Gb of sequence data. Four or five DR-DQ haplotypes were handled as single units for association and clustering, since linkage in the cohort was strong. To predict cytomegalovirus infection status, the study brought together high-throughput TCR immunosequencing, statistical association of individual TCRs with disease status, and machine learning. An early release that covered some 630 HLA-typed donors contained about 300 gigabases of sequencing data and about 84 million unique TCR sequences. All discovery cohort repertoires had been generated on a single sequencing platform. Among about 370 genotyped donors of the cohort, an average of approximately 220,000 unique TCR beta nucleotide sequences was sequenced per donor, of which about 18% were non-productive. The number of typed donors differed by locus: 629-630 for A, B, C, DRB1 and DQB1; approximately 520 for DQA1; 606 for DPA1; and 450 to 480 for DPB1. Class I and class II HLA loci were covered by the typing at four-digit resolution. To decide whether each TCR beta V gene segment behaved as functional or pseudogenic, an earlier analysis of approximately 590 of the donors relied on high-throughput TCR beta sequencing. The study used immunosequencing to profile the T cell repertoires of 600 to 850 subjects and linked those repertoires to cytomegalovirus serostatus. Of the roughly 400 genotyped donors, approximately 80% were placed in the genetic ancestry cluster associated with self-reported Caucasian donors. A later genetic analysis used genome-wide SNP genotypes for about 60% of the roughly 670 donors, treating that subset as a discovery cohort. The aim of the study was to test whether cataloging public T cell receptors could identify signatures of past pathogen exposure. A later analysis re-analyzed previously published TCR beta repertoires from 600 to 850 donors and added high-resolution HLA genotyping to study TCR occurrence patterns. The later analysis used no new phenotypic data to find candidate immune exposures, relying instead on TCR beta sequences and their occurrence across donors. Alongside the repertoire data, information on donor age, sex, ethnicity and CMV serostatus was compiled. Along with the approximately 650-subject first cohort, a separate validation cohort of 120 different subjects was used. The investigation overall reported the following: A further reported finding was that TCR beta sequences accurately predicted the HLA-A and HLA-B alleles for most subjects in the first cohort. An earlier analysis of approximately 590 of the donors showed that most TCR beta V segments appeared in productive rearrangements either about 87% or about 30% of the time, which broadly matched IMGT annotations. For the cohort, immune exposure information was limited to CMV serostatus. In a later analysis, HLA-associated TCR beta chains showed more clonal expansion and lower generation probabilities than non-associated chains that were equally common. The study gave a list of 150 to 200 TCR beta chains associated with cytomegalovirus. A later analysis found that most CMV-associated TCR beta chains appeared HLA-restricted, with HLA associations seemingly driven largely by CMV exposure. Because some donors lacked HLA typing at each locus, the association tests relied only on the typed subset. Correlated functional status among segregating V segments might reflect linkage disequilibrium, but an unknown experimental factor could not be ruled out. Strong co-occurrence of HLA alleles, especially DR and DQ, made assigning TCR associations to individual alleles difficult. Sequencing depth was assumed to be roughly uniform across donors in the presence/absence analyses, though that assumption may not hold. The sequencing pipeline was judged likely to have produced a cluster of highly shared sequence variants as a technical artifact. In a later analysis, several top co-occurrence clusters were reported to appear linked to parvovirus B19, influenza, CMV and Epstein-Barr virus. A later analysis found that TCR association rates varied across HLA loci, with DRB1 alleles showing the most associated TCRs and HLA-C alleles the fewest. The classifier was reported to diagnose cytomegalovirus status with high specificity and sensitivity in both the original and validation cohorts. A few of the identified cytomegalovirus-associated TCR beta chains were confirmed in vitro to be specific for cytomegalovirus antigens. The authors suggested that the approach could potentially be generalized to other disease states and immunological phenotypes. In a later genetic analysis, fewer N-insertions in productive TCRs were reported among donors in an Asian-associated ancestry cluster than the roughly 700-donor mean. In a later analysis, over 15,000 TCR beta sequences were associated with specific HLA alleles at a false discovery rate of 0.05. Only TCR beta chains were sequenced in this cohort, and the absence of alpha or paired-chain data limited detectable features. Most TCR sequences were seen in very few donors, while some public TCRs were found in many individuals. An association between a missense DCLRE1C variant and V-gene and J-gene trimming of TCR beta chains was found in a later genetic analysis and replicated in an independent cohort. The earlier analysis of a few hundred of the donors excluded roughly 16 rarely observed V segments, including chromosome 9 orphons, because counts were too low.

The library was obtained by the immunoSEQ multiplex PCR assay. For the multiplex PCR, a mixture combining 60 forward primers for TCR Vbeta segments and 13 reverse primers for TCR Jbeta segments was used. The CDR3 region of rearranged TCR beta genes was amplified from genomic DNA with a multiplex PCR assay. Amplified TCR beta libraries were sequenced as 87-base-pair reads on the Illumina HiSeq System. Per the authors' processing: In a later analysis, some 80 million unique TCR beta chains were counted across the approximately 640 repertoires, and approximately 11 million of these chains were shared by at least two donors. A nearest-neighbor algorithm error-corrected the raw reads and collapsed the reads into unique sequences, merging closely related sequences to remove PCR and sequencing errors. V, D and J gene segments were assigned by aligning CDR3 sequences to IMGT reference sequences. For a sequence to be retained, at least a six-nucleotide match to both a V gene segment and a J gene segment was required. Rearrangements were called productive when the CDR3 lacked stop codons and stayed in frame with V and J; all others were non-productive. CDR3 was defined by IMGT convention, running from the second conserved V-encoded cysteine to the conserved J-encoded phenylalanine. Sequences without an unambiguous match to a single V gene segment were excluded from the earlier analysis of about 600 of the donors. In an earlier analysis of around 590 of the donors, a V segment was called functional when productive rearrangements were above 56.7%, and segregating when the standard deviation between donors exceeded 5%. A statistical classification framework was developed to diagnose cytomegalovirus status using the catalog of TCR beta chain sequences. A later analysis assigned V and J genes by comparing TCR nucleotide sequences with IMGT/GENE-DB human TR gene sequences. In a later analysis, CDR3 sequences and most-parsimonious VDJ recombination scenarios were assigned using the TCRdist pipeline. In a later analysis, each TCR beta chain was defined by its CDR3 amino acid sequence together with its V-gene family, and reads lacking a unique V-gene family were excluded. As a way to deal with suspected cross-contamination and a sequencing artifact, a later analysis dropped roughly 620 nucleotide sequences that were highly shared and had low generation probability. For each public chain, a later analysis derived a clonal expansion index from normalized ranks of inferred template counts within each repertoire. In a later analysis, generation probabilities were computed with a VDJ recombination model fitted to out-of-frame rearrangements, and the resulting probabilities were checked against IGoR. Hypergeometric tests were used in a later analysis to score TCR-TCR, TCR-HLA and TCR-CMV co-occurrence, with a repertoire-size bias correction applied to the TCR pairs. To estimate false discovery rates, a later analysis permuted the HLA or CMV assignments 20 times. A later analysis grouped co-occurring TCRs with DBSCAN, adding TCRdist sequence similarity when clustering within HLA-allele-positive subsets. Co-occurrence clustering excluded repertoires with fewer than 30,000 or more than 120,000 public chains, plus five with anomalous nucleotide sharing. The table comes from immuneACCESS by way of TCRdb, which keeps in-frame sequences with V and J called. Part of the clones is missing from these tables; in studies checked, under half for an unresolved V gene and the rest for unknown reasons. V and J calls and clone size are as listed in that table; D and trimming were resolved from the DNA. This sample is represented by about 160,000 clones; 79% of them were singletons. Under 8% of the sample rests with the top ten.

With regard to this clone: Its binding antigen is unknown. No much larger clone exists at a distance of one base, and base qualities are not known.

The cohort consisted of 600 to 700 healthy bone marrow donors. All cohort members were sampled while nominally healthy, although unrecorded immune exposures were likely present. The donor was CMV seropositive and belonged to the group of some 290 seropositive cohort members. A peripheral blood sample was collected from each donor, and TCR beta sequencing was performed on peripheral blood mononuclear cells. Genomic DNA extraction from the blood cell samples was performed with the Qiagen DNeasy Blood Extraction Kit. This sequence originates from a man aged 45-60 years in good health and CMV-seropositive. The specimen was PBMCs.

CDR3 sequence: CASRGLGDEQYF. The DNA sequence reads TGTGCCAGCAGGGGACTAGGGGACGAGCAGTACTTC. Here the chain combines TRBV27 and TRBJ2-7; 8 of the junction bases match TRBD2. V has 6 bases trimmed and J has 5 bases trimmed; junction bases matching no gene number 3. In the germline V gene (reference sequence), CDR1 corresponds to MNHEY and CDR2 to SMNVEV. Including the terminal cysteine and phenylalanine, the CDR3 comprises 12 residues. The kept DNA is CDR3 alone, 36 bases in frame from the first base.